The source of this TCR beta chain is a study of brain T cells in children with intractable seizures. Study-level findings and limits: Pre-surgery blood may have been undersampled, hiding some clones. HCMV serostatus was not known, and viral specificity came from CDR3 similarity only.

Notes on this clone: Its antigen remains unidentified.

Only in-frame clones appear in the TCRdb table, and some are missing; sequencing was by immunoSEQ multiplex PCR. The sample contains about 22,000 clones, 90% to 95% of which appear only once. With 7 bases clipped from V and 4 bases from J, the junction kept 8 bases outside the gene matches. The CDR3 consists of 14 residues. Germline lookup yields CDR1 WNHNN and CDR2 SYGVQD (reference sequence). The sequenced sample was peripheral blood, obtained at surgery. The receptor's source is a boy aged 5-17 years with focal cortical dysplasia and intractable seizures. The V and J genes are TRBV10-1 and TRBJ1-2; 8 nucleotides align to TRBD1. The CDR3 nucleotides read TGCGCCAGCACTCCAGGACAGGGATCCTATGGCTACACCTTC. Its protein product is CASTPGQGSYGYTF.